Listed here are 28 T cell receptor beta chains from one sample, sequenced in a study of blood T cells in healthy people across ages. Together with a sample-barcoded 5' primer, a J-beta primer mix was included in a second PCR lasting roughly 6 to 12 cycles. TCRdb re-derived calls from the 5' RACE reads in MiXCR, one entry per CDR3 protein. The sample yields 750,000 to 950,000 distinct CDR3 sequences, almost 30% seen once. This sample was shared with a second study, whose subject was T cells of mothers and their children.

The sequenced sample was blood. The receptors shown here come from a woman aged 40 to 50 in good health.

DNA for the CDR3: TGTGCCAGTAGTATAGGCAGGGGGTCTGGAAACATTCAGTACTTC. Residues: CASSIGRGSGNIQYF. V usage is TRBV19 and J usage is TRBJ2-7; TRBD1 matches 7 bases. The assigned J gene may be wrong: the sequence end matches TRBJ2-4 better. The CDR3 has 15 residues. The germline gives CDR1 LNHDA, CDR2 SQIVND (reference sequence).

The DNA of the CDR3 is TGCAGTGCTAGAGATACTGCCACCAGGGACCAGTACTTC. As protein: CSARDTATRDQYF. The chain joins TRBV20-1 to TRBJ2-7; perhaps D is TRBD1 or TRBD2 (5 bases each). The ends were cut back, 0 bases at V and 10 bases at J, with 16 bases in the middle. Germline CDR1 DFQATT, CDR2 SNEGSKA (reference sequence). The CDR3 runs 13 residues.

This clonotype was counted many times. The chain joins TRBV6-5 to TRBJ2-7; the D gene is possibly TRBD2 (6 bases). V was clipped by 0 bases and J by 9 bases, with 18 bases between them. The CDR3 consists of 15 residues. Looked up from germline, CDR1 is MNHEY and CDR2 is SVGAGI. For the CDR3, the DNA is TGTGCCAGCAGTTACTCTGGGAAAGGAGGGAGTGGGCAGTACTTC. It yields the protein CASSYSGKGGSGQYF.

This clonotype was seen a few times. The V gene is TRBV12-3 or TRBV12-4, the J gene TRBJ1-5; no clear D gene. The V gene lost 6 bases and the J gene lost 15 bases, with 15 bases spanning the gap. The CDR3 loop spans 11 amino acids. The CDR3 sequence: CASSSARSRHF. DNA for the CDR3: TGTGCCAGCAGCTCGGCCCGGAGCAGGCATTTT.

The CDR3 reads CASSQDRDLSNQPQHF. In DNA form, the CDR3 reads TGCGCCAGCAGCCAGGACCGGGACCTAAGCAATCAGCCCCAGCATTTT. V is TRBV4-3 and J is TRBJ1-5, with a possible D match to TRBD1 (5 bases). There are 16 residues in the CDR3. Trimming removed 3 bases at V and 1 base at J, with 13 bases between. Germline CDR1 reads LGHNA; CDR2 reads YSLEER.

The chain joins TRBV28 to TRBJ2-7; perhaps TRBD1 as D (5 bases). V shed 2 bases and J shed 9 bases, with 20 bases lying between them. CDR3 length: 15 amino acids. Germline V gene sequence: CDR1 MDHEN, CDR2 SYDVKM. CDR3 in DNA: TGTGCCAGCAGTTTACCGAGACACGCAACAGGTGGGCAGTACTTC. Encoded protein: CASSLPRHATGGQYF.

The CDR3: CASSEFRGYEQYF. The DNA of the CDR3 is TGTGCCAGCAGTGAATTCAGGGGCTACGAGCAGTACTTC. The J gene is TRBJ2-7, the V gene TRBV6-1; D may be TRBD1 (6 bases). The CDR3 is 13 residues long. V was clipped by 2 bases and J by 3 bases, with 8 bases between them. Germline CDR1 MNHNS, CDR2 SASEGT.

This sequence joins TRBV29-1 and TRBJ1-1; D uncertain. There are 13 residues in the CDR3. V was cut by 5 bases and J by 0 bases, with 10 bases left in between. Germline assignment: CDR1 SQVTM and CDR2 ANQGSEA. CDR3 nucleotides: TGCAGCGTTTGCCGGGTCTTGAACACTGAAGCTTTCTTT. The encoded protein is CSVCRVLNTEAFF.

As for this clonotype: This may be a read error, as it is one base from a much larger clone. V gene TRBV7-2 combines with J gene TRBJ2-1; 9 nucleotides line up with TRBD1. There are 14 residues in the CDR3. In germline, CDR1 is SGHTA, CDR2 FQGNSA. The CDR3 spells CASSFDRGGNGQFF. The CDR3 nucleotides are TGTGCCAGCAGCTTCGACAGGGGGGGCAATGGGCAGTTCTTC.

This clonotype was picked up a small number of times. The rearrangement links TRBV28 to TRBJ2-7; TRBD1 matches 9 bases. CDR1 is MDHEN and CDR2 is SYDVKM in the germline V gene. V gave up 6 bases and J gave up 5 bases; unmatched junction bases: 11. The CDR3 has 15 amino acids. CDR3 sequence (DNA): TGTGCCAGCAGCTCCCGCGGGACAGGGCGACACGAGCAGTACTTC. This translates into CASSSRGTGRHEQYF.

This clonotype was counted a few times. The J gene is TRBJ1-1, the V gene TRBV6-2 or TRBV6-3; D not certain. The V end lost 0 bases, the J end lost 5 bases, and 10 bases lay between the germline ends. Germline CDR1 reads MNHEY; CDR2 reads SVGEGT. This CDR3 region has 14 residues. The CDR3 region is CASSYSTGSTEAFF. CDR3 DNA sequence: TGTGCCAGCAGTTACTCTACGGGTTCTACTGAAGCTTTCTTT.

V usage is TRBV5-6 and J usage is TRBJ2-1; tentative D call: TRBD2 (7 bases). The V gene's germline CDR1 is SGHDT and CDR2 YYEEEE. Trimming took off 1 base at V and 14 bases at J, with 16 bases between the two ends. CDR3 length: 13 amino acids. CDR3 protein: CASSLRRGGMEFF. CDR3 DNA: TGTGCCAGCAGCTTGCGAAGGGGGGGCATGGAGTTCTTC. Based on the CDR3 plus reference TRBV5-6 and TRBJ2-1, the full variable domain is DAGVTQSPTHLIKTRGQQVTLRCSPKSGHDTVSWYQQALGQGPQFIFQYYEEEERQRGNFPDRFSGHQFPNYSSELNVNALLLGDSALYLCASSLRRGGMEFFGPGTRLTVL.

This clonotype was seen a handful of times. This chain connects TRBV5-1 to TRBJ1-1, with a possible D match to TRBD1 (6 bases). In germline, CDR1 is SGHRS, CDR2 YFSETQ. The V end was cut by 5 bases, the J end by 4 bases, with 18 bases between. This CDR3 comprises 15 residues. In DNA, the CDR3 is TGCGCCAGCAGTCCCAGGGGCGGAGGATCCACTGAAGCTTTCTTT. It codes for CASSPRGGGSTEAFF.

This chain joins TRBV3-1 and TRBJ1-2; D is unclear. The CDR3 length is 15 residues. Trimming removed 4 bases at V and 4 bases at J, with 16 bases between. Germline CDR1 reads LGHDT; CDR2 reads YNNKEL (reference sequence). The CDR3, as DNA: TGTGCCAGCAGCCTGGAGGGCGCGACGGCCTATGGCTACACCTTC. Translated, it gives CASSLEGATAYGYTF.

The V call is TRBV6-5, the J call TRBJ2-6; 10 bases fit TRBD1. CDR1 is MNHEY and CDR2 is SVGAGI in the germline V gene. CDR3 length equals 14 residues. Trimming cost V 7 bases and J 18 bases; bases outside gene matches: 15. This chain's CDR3 is CASTHTGTGAQRTF. The DNA of the CDR3 is TGTGCCAGCACTCATACCGGGACAGGGGCCCAGAGGACTTTC.

This clonotype has ten or more counts. The genes are TRBV5-1 and TRBJ2-5, with D possibly being TRBD2 (6 bases). Trimming removed 4 bases at V and 2 bases at J, with 18 bases between. CDR1 SGHRS and CDR2 YFSETQ come from the germline V gene. The CDR3 runs to 16 residues. The CDR3 is CASSPGQLALQETQYF. For the CDR3, the DNA is TGCGCCAGCAGCCCCGGGCAACTAGCCTTACAAGAGACCCAGTACTTC.

This clonotype has a handful of counts. The V call is TRBV6-2 or TRBV6-3, the J call TRBJ1-1; D is possibly TRBD1 (5 bases). The germline V gene encodes CDR1 MNHEY and CDR2 SVGEGT. CDR3 length: 12 amino acids. Trimming removed 9 bases from V and 0 bases from J, with 8 bases in between. In DNA, the CDR3 is TGTGCCAGTGAGACAGTGAACACTGAAGCTTTCTTT. Protein product: CASETVNTEAFF.

Comments on this clonotype: Lacking the conserved final phenylalanine or tryptophan, this CDR3 likely reflects a read error. V and J are TRBV20-1 and TRBJ1-1, with a possible D match to TRBD1 (5 bases). The germline V and J ends were trimmed by 3 bases and 3 bases, with 11 bases remaining between them. CDR1 is DFQATT, CDR2 SNEGSKA, per germline (reference sequence). The CDR3 sequence is 13 residues long. This CDR3 reads CSASGGGYTEAFC. The DNA of the CDR3 is TGCAGTGCTAGCGGCGGGGGGTACACTGAAGCTTTCTGT.

This clonotype was detected only once. This chain links TRBV27 with TRBJ1-1, with no clear D. V gave up 1 base and J gave up 7 bases, with 13 bases separating them. Germline V lookup: CDR1 MNHEY, CDR2 SMNVEV (reference sequence). The CDR3 covers 14 residues. CDR3 amino acids: CASSLLGYGVEAFF. As DNA, the CDR3 is TGTGCCAGCAGTTTATTAGGGTATGGGGTTGAAGCTTTCTTT.

This clonotype was seen repeatedly, ten times or more. This sequence joins TRBV6-5 and TRBJ2-7; tentatively, D is TRBD1 (6 bases). Per the germline V gene, CDR1 is MNHEY and CDR2 is SVGAGI. This CDR3 is built from 16 residues. Between the trimmed V and J ends, which lost 5 bases and 3 bases, there was a span of 20 bases. CDR3 region: CASSIGPGVGYYEQYF. Here the CDR3 DNA reads TGTGCCAGCAGTATTGGACCAGGGGTTGGATACTACGAGCAGTACTTC.

The rearrangement uses TRBV7-2 and TRBJ2-7, with D possibly being TRBD1 (5 bases). V shed 0 bases and J shed 3 bases, with 9 bases lying between them. The CDR3 spans 14 residues. CDR1 is SGHTA and CDR2 is FQGNSA in the germline V gene. The CDR3 bases are TGTGCCAGCAGCTTAGCGTTCCAGGGCTACGAGCAGTACTTC. Encoded protein: CASSLAFQGYEQYF.

The chain joins TRBV28 to TRBJ2-2; possibly TRBD2 for D (6 bases). Germline CDR1 and CDR2: MDHEN and SYDVKM. The CDR3 consists of 15 residues. V was trimmed by 5 bases and J by 5 bases, leaving 15 bases between them. The CDR3 region is CASSPAGARTGELFF. CDR3 coding DNA: TGTGCCAGCAGTCCAGCGGGCGCGCGGACCGGGGAGCTGTTTTTT. Using reference TRBV28 and TRBJ2-2 for the parts outside the CDR3, the full variable domain is DVKVTQSSRYLVKRTGEKVFLECVQDMDHENMFWYRQDPGLGLRLIYFSYDVKMKEKGDIPEGYSVSREKKERFSLILESASTNQTSMYLCASSPAGARTGELFFGEGSRLTVL.

V is TRBV4-1 and J is TRBJ2-7, with D possibly being TRBD1 (6 bases). Germline CDR1 MGHRA, CDR2 YSYEKL. The CDR3 runs 16 residues. With 0 bases removed from V and 3 bases from J, the gap between germline ends came to 15 bases. The CDR3 bases are TGCGCCAGCAGCCAAGAATGGGGGACACCCGACTACGAGCAGTACTTC. Residues: CASSQEWGTPDYEQYF.

This clonotype was detected ten times or more. The CDR3 coding sequence is TGTGCCAGCAGTCCCTTGGACAGGGCAAGGTCTGAAGCTTTCTTT. Translating it yields CASSPLDRARSEAFF. This rearrangement joins TRBV12-3 or TRBV12-4 to TRBJ1-1, with TRBD1 matching 8 bases. The CDR3 is 15 amino acids. The ends lost 5 bases at V and 6 bases at J; junction bases unmatched: 11.

This clonotype was counted many times. The chain recombines TRBV20-1 with TRBJ1-2; 7 bases are shared with TRBD1. The CDR3 totals 12 residues. The germline CDR1 and CDR2 sequences are DFQATT and SNEGSKA (reference sequence). The DNA of the CDR3 is TGCAGGGCGACAGGGTCTAACTATGGCTACACCTTC. Protein product: CRATGSNYGYTF.

The chain joins TRBV18 to TRBJ2-7; 7 bases agree with TRBD1. CDR3 length equals 14 residues. Unmatched junction bases numbered 7, after V lost 5 bases and J lost 3 bases. Germline values: CDR1 KGHSH, CDR2 LQKENI. The CDR3 DNA follows: TGTGCCAGCTCAGTAGGACAGGCGAACTACGAGCAGTACTTC. Protein product: CASSVGQANYEQYF. The full variable domain, in which reference TRBV18 and TRBJ2-7 provide the parts outside the CDR3, is NAGVMQNPRHLVRRRGQEARLRCSPMKGHSHVYWYRQLPEEGLKFMVYLQKENIIDESGMPKERFSAEFPKEGPSILRIQQVVRGDSAAYFCASSVGQANYEQYFGPGTRLTVT.

A word on this clonotype: A much larger clone lies one base from this, so it may be a read error. The rearrangement uses TRBV27 and TRBJ2-5, with 8 nucleotides matching TRBD1. This CDR3 contains 15 residues. V lost 5 bases to trimming and J lost 4 bases; unmatched junction nucleotides: 9. Germline-derived CDR1 and CDR2 are MNHEY and SMNVEV (reference sequence). For the CDR3, the DNA is TGTGCCAGCAGTCCGAGGCCCGACAGGGGAGAGACCCAGTACTTC. This translates into CASSPRPDRGETQYF.

Many counts were recorded for this clonotype. The CDR3 is CASSFGTGSNQPQHF. The CDR3, as DNA: TGTGCCAGCAGTTTCGGGACAGGAAGCAATCAGCCCCAGCATTTT. The chain is built from TRBV6-5 and TRBJ1-5, with 8 bases lining up with TRBD1. There are 15 residues in the CDR3. J lost 1 base, V lost 4 bases, and 3 bases had no gene match. From germline, CDR1 is MNHEY and CDR2 SVGAGI.